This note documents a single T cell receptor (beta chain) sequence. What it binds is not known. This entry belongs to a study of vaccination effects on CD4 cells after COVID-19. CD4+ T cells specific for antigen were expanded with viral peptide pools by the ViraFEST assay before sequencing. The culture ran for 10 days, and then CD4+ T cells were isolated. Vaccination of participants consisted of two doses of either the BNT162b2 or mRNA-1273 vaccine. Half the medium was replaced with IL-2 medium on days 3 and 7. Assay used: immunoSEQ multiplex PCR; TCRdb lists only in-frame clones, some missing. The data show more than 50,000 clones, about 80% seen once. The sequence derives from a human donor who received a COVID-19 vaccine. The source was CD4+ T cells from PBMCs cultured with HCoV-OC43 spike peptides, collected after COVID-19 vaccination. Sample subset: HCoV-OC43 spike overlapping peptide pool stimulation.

In DNA form, the CDR3 reads TGTGCCAGCAGCTTGCTTGGTGGGGGCGAAAAACTGTTTTTT. This gives the protein CASSLLGGGEKLFF. This chain connects TRBV5-4 to TRBJ1-4; tentatively, D is TRBD1 (6 bases). CDR3 length: 14 amino acids. Germline loops: CDR1 SGHNT, CDR2 YYREEE (reference sequence). V shed 1 base and J shed 8 bases, with 12 bases lying between them.